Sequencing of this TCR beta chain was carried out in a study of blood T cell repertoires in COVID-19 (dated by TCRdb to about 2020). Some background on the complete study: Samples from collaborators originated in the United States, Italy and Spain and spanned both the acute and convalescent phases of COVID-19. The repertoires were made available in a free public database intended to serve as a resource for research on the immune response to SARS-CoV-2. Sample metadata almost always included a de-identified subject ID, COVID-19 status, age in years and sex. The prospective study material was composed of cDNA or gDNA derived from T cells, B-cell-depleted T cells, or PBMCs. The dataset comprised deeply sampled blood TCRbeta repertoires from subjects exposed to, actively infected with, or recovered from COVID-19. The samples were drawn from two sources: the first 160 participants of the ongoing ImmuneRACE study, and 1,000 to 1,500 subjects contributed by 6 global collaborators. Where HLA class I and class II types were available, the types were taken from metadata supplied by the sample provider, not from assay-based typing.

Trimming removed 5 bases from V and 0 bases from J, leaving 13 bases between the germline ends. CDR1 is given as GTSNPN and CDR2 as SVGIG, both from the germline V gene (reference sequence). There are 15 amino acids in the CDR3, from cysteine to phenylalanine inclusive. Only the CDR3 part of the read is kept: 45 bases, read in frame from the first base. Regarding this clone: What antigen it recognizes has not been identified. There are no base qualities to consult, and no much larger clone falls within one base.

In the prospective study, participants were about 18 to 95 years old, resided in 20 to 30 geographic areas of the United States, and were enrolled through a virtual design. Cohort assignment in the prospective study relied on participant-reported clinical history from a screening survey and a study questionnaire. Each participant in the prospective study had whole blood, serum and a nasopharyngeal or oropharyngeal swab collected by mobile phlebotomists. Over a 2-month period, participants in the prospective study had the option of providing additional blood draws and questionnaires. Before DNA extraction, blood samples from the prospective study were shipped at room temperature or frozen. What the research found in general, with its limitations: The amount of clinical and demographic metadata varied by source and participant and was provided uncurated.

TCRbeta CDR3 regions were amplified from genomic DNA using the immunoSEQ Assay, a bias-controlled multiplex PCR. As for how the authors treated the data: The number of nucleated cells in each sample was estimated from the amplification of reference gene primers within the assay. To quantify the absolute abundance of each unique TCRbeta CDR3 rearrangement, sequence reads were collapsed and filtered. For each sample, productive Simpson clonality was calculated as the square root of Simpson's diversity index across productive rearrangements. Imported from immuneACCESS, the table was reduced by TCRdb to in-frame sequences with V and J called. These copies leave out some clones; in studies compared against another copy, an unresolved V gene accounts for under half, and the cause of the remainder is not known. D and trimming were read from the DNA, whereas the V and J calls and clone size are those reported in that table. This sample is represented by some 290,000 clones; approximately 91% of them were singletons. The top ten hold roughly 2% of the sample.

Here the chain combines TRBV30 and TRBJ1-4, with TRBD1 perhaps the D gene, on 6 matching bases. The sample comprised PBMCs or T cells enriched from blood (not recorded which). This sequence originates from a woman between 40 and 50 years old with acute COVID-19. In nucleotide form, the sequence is TGTGCCTGGGGAGAGACAGGAGCAACTAATGAAAAACTGTTTTTT. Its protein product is CAWGETGATNEKLFF.